The 10 T cell receptor beta chains reported below all come from one sample, sequenced in a study of cytomegalovirus exposure and HLA in healthy donors. 60 Vbeta and 13 Jbeta primers were used in PCR. Profiling relied on immunoSEQ multiplex PCR, and the TCRdb table lists in-frame clones only, not all of them. This table has about 130,000 clones, roughly 80% appearing once. The material sequenced was PBMCs. The receptors shown here come from a man aged 30 to 45 in good health and CMV-seropositive.

The chain links TRBV10-3 to TRBJ2-6; 8 positions agree with TRBD1. The CDR3 extends over 15 amino acids. With V trimmed by 8 bases and J by 0 bases, 3 bases remained unmatched. Per the germline V gene, CDR1 is ENHRY and CDR2 is SYGVKD. The chain's CDR3 is CAIGDRPSGANVLTF. DNA for the CDR3: TGTGCCATCGGGGACAGGCCCTCTGGGGCCAACGTCCTGACTTTC.

The chain carries TRBV4-2 and TRBJ2-1, with 7 bases matching TRBD2. The ends lost 3 bases at V and 9 bases at J; junction bases unmatched: 11. The CDR3 spans 15 residues. From germline, CDR1 is LGHNA and CDR2 YNFKEQ. The CDR3 DNA sequence: TGTGCCAGCAGCCAGGGGGGAGGGCCGATCACTGAGCAGTTCTTC. Amino acids: CASSQGGGPITEQFF.

V gene TRBV6-5 combines with J gene TRBJ1-5; 8 bases are shared with TRBD1. Trimming removed 4 bases from V and 6 bases from J; junction bases left unmatched: 8. Germline CDR1 and CDR2: MNHEY and SVGAGI. CDR3 length: 15 amino acids. Here the CDR3 reads CASSSSGGWSQPQHF. CDR3 nucleotides: TGTGCCAGCAGTTCCTCAGGGGGCTGGAGTCAGCCCCAGCATTTT.

The table lists this clone with a count of one. This chain connects TRBV27 to TRBJ1-1, with 11 bases identical to TRBD1. V lost 4 bases, J lost 1 base, and 8 bases stayed unmatched. Germline V gene sequence: CDR1 MNHEY, CDR2 SMNVEV (reference sequence). The CDR3 length is 17 residues. CDR3 nucleotides: TGTGCCAGCAGTTCCGGGACAGGGGGGATTCCGAACACTGAAGCTTTCTTT. It specifies CASSSGTGGIPNTEAFF.

This rearrangement joins TRBV2 to TRBJ1-6; 9 bases are a match to TRBD1. CDR1 is SNHLY and CDR2 is FYNNEI in the germline V gene. The CDR3 is made up of 17 amino acids. V shed 2 bases and J 3 bases; nucleotides not matched to a gene: 5. CDR3 in DNA: TGTGCCAGCAGTGAAAGGGGGACAGGGCTCTATAATTCACCCCTCCACTTT. It is translated as CASSERGTGLYNSPLHF.

The chain recombines TRBV28 with TRBJ1-1; unclear D gene. V lost 5 bases and J lost 3, with 13 bases in between. The CDR3 runs 14 residues. Germline V lookup: CDR1 MDHEN, CDR2 SYDVKM. CDR3 region: CASSITHSDTEAFF. The CDR3 coding sequence is TGTGCCAGCAGTATAACCCACTCGGACACTGAAGCTTTCTTT.

This chain uses TRBV6-1 with TRBJ2-7; the match to TRBD2 covers 8 bases. This CDR3 contains 13 residues. J lost 5 bases, V lost 6 bases, and 6 bases had no gene match. CDR1 is MNHNS, CDR2 SASEGT, per germline. The CDR3 DNA is TGTGCCAGCAGACCCAGCGGGAGCCACGAGCAGTACTTC. Residues: CASRPSGSHEQYF.

The chain recombines TRBV7-2 with TRBJ2-5, with D possibly TRBD2 on 5 matching bases. V lost 5 bases to trimming and J lost 3 bases, with 16 bases between them. The length of the CDR3 is 15 residues. Germline CDR1 reads SGHTA; CDR2 reads FQGNSA. The CDR3 nucleotides read TGTGCCAGCAGCGTCCGGGGTACCTTGGAAGAGACCCAGTACTTC. Protein: CASSVRGTLEETQYF.

CDR3 protein: CASSPGRQGYTF. The CDR3 DNA reads as TGTGCCAGCAGCCCAGGGCGGCAAGGCTACACCTTC. The chain recombines TRBV6-5 with TRBJ1-2; TRBD1 might be the D (5 bases). This CDR3 comprises 12 residues. The ends were cut back, 6 bases at V and 8 bases at J, with 13 bases in the middle. CDR1 and CDR2 (germline): MNHEY, SVGAGI.

The chain couples TRBV27 to TRBJ1-2; D is possibly TRBD1 (6 bases). Germline CDR1 MNHEY, CDR2 SMNVEV (reference sequence). The germline V and J ends were trimmed by 3 bases and 5 bases, with 13 bases remaining between them. The CDR3 contains 14 residues. The CDR3 protein is CASSFRRTAYGYTF. The CDR3 DNA reads TGTGCCAGCAGTTTCCGTCGGACAGCTTATGGCTACACCTTC.